In this sample, the clone carrying this T cell receptor beta chain turned up a few times. The entry originates in a study of T cells in Graves' hyperthyroidism and ophthalmopathy. Study as a whole: Before treatment of any kind, peripheral blood was taken at initial diagnosis.

Amplification targeted TCR beta CDR3 regions from RNA transcripts. First-round RT-PCR of the TCR CDR3 relied on the HTBI primer set. Using its own MiXCR run on the multiplex PCR reads, TCRdb lists one record per CDR3 protein. The sample records fewer than 450,000 distinct CDR3 sequences, roughly a sixth being singletons. Germline CDR1 MGHRA, CDR2 YSYEKL. The V and J ends lost 1 base and 1 base respectively, with 11 bases between them. This CDR3 is built from 16 residues. Each patient was aged 18 to 65 and had newly diagnosed hyperthyroidism of under 2 months' duration. The blood sample was taken at first hyperthyroidism diagnosis, before any ophthalmopathy symptoms.

Sequenced: blood. The J gene is TRBJ1-5, the V gene TRBV4-1; D call uncertain. The receptor's source is a woman in her 30s with Graves' hyperthyroidism that later progressed to Graves' ophthalmopathy. CDR3 DNA sequence: TGCGCCAGCAGCCAAGGGTTTATCCTGAGCAATCAGCCCCAGCATTTT. Protein sequence: CASSQGFILSNQPQHF.